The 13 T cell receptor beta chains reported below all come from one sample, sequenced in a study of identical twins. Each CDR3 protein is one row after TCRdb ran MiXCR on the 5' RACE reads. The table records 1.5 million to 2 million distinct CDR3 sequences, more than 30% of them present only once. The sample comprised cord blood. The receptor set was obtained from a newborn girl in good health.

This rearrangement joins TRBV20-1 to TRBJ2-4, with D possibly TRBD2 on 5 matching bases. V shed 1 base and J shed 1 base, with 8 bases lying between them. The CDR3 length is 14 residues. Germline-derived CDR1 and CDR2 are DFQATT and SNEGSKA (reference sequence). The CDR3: CSARVVAAKNIQYF. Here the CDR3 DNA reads TGCAGTGCTAGAGTAGTAGCGGCCAAAAACATTCAGTACTTC.

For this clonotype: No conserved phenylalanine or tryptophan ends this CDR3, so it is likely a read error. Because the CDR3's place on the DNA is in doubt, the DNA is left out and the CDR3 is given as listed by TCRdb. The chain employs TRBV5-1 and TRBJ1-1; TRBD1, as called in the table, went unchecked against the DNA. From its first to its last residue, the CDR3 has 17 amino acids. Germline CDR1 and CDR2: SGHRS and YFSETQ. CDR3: CASSPWHDGGRNTEAVL.

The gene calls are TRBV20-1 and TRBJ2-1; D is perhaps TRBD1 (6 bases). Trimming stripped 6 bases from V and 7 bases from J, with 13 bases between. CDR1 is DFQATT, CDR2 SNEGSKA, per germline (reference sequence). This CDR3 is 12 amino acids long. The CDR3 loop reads CSAGAKGNEQFF. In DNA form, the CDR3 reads TGCAGTGCGGGGGCTAAGGGAAATGAGCAGTTCTTC.

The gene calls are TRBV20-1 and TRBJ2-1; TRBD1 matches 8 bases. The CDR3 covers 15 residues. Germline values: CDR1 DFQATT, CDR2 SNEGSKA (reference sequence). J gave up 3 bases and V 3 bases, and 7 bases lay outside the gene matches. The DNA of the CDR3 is TGCAGTGCTAGGCCCCGGGACAGGAACTACAATGAGCAGTTCTTC. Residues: CSARPRDRNYNEQFF.

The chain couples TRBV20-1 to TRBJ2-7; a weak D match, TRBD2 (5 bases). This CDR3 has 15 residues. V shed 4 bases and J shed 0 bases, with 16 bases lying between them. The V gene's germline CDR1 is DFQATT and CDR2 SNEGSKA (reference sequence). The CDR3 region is CSAIPPRESSYEQYF. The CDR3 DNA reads TGCAGTGCTATACCTCCTAGGGAGAGCTCCTACGAGCAGTACTTC.

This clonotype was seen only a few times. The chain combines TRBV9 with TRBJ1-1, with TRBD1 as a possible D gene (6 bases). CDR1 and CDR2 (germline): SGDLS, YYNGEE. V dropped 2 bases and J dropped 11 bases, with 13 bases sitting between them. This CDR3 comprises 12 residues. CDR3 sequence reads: CASSVYRDVAFF. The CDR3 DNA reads TGTGCCAGCAGCGTTTACAGGGATGTCGCTTTCTTT. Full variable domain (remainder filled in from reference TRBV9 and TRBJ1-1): DSGVTQTPKHLITATGQRVTLRCSPRSGDLSVYWYQQSLDQGLQFLIQYYNGEERAKGNILERFSAQQFPDLHSELNLSSLELGDSALYFCASSVYRDVAFFGQGTRLTVV.

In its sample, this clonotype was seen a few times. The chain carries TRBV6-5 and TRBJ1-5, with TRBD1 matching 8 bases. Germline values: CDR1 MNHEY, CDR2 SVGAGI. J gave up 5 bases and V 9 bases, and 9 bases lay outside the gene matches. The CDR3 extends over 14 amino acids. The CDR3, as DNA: TGTGCCAGAAGATTGGGACAGGTTTATCAGCCCCAGCATTTT. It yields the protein CARRLGQVYQPQHF.

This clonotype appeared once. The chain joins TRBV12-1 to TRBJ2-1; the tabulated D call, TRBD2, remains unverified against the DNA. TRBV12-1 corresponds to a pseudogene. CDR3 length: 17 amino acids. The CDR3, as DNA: TGTGCCAGCAGCCACCCAACTAGCGGGGGCGCCTACAATGAGCAGTTCTTC. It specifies CASSHPTSGGAYNEQFF.

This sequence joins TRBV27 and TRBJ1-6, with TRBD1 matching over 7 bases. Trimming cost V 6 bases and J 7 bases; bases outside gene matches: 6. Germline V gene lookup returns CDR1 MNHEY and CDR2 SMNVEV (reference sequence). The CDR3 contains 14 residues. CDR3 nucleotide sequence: TGTGCCAGCAGACCGGACAGGATAAATTCACCCCTCCACTTT. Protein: CASRPDRINSPLHF.

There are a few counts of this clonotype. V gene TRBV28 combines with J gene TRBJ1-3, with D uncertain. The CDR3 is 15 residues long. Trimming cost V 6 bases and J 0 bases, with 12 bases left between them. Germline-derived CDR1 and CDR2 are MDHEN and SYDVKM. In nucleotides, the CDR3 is TGTGCCAGCAGCCTAGACTCGGTCTCTGGAAACACCATATATTTT. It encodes CASSLDSVSGNTIYF.

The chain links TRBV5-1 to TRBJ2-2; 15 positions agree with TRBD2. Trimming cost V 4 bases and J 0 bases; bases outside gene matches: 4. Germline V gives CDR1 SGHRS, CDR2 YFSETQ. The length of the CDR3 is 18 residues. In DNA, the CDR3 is TGCGCCAGCAGCCCCGGACTAGCGGGAGGGTCGAACACCGGGGAGCTGTTTTTT. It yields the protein CASSPGLAGGSNTGELFF.

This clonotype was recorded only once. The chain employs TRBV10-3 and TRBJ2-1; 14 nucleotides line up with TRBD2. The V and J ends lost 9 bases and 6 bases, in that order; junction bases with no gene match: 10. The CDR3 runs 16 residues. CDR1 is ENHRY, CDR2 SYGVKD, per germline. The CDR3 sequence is CAIDQTGTSGGNEQFF. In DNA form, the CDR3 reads TGTGCCATTGATCAAACCGGGACTAGCGGGGGCAATGAGCAGTTCTTC.

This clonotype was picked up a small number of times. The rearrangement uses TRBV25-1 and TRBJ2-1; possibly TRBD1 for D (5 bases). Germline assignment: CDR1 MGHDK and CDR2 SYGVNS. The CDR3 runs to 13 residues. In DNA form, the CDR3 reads TGTGCTTGCAAGGGTAGGGGCATCGATGAGCAGTTCTTC. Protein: CACKGRGIDEQFF.